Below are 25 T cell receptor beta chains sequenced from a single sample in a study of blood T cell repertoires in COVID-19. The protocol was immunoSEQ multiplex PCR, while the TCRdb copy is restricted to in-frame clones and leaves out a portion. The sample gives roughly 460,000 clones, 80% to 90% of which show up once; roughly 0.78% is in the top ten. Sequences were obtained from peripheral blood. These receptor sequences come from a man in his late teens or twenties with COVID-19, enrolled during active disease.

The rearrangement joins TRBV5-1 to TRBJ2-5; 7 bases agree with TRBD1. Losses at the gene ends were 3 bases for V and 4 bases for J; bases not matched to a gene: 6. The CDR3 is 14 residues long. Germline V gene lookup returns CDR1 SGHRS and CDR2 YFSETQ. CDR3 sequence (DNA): TGCGCCAGCAGCTCTATAAGGGGGCTAGAGACCCAGTACTTC. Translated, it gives CASSSIRGLETQYF.

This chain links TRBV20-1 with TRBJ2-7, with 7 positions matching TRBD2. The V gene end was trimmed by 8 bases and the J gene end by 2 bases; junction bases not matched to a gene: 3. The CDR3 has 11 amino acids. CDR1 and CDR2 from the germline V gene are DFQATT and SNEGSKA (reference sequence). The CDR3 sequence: CSSGTPYEQYF. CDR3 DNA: TGCAGTAGCGGGACCCCCTACGAGCAGTACTTC.

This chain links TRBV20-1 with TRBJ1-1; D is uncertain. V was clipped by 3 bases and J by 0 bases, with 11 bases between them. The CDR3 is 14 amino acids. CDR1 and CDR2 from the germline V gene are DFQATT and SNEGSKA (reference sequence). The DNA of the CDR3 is TGCAGTGCTAGTCGCTCTACAGTGAACACTGAAGCTTTCTTT. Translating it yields CSASRSTVNTEAFF.

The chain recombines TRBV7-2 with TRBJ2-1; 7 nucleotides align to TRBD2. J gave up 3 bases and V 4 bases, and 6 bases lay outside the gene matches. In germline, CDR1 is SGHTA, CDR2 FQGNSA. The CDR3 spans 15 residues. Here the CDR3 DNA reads TGTGCCAGCAGCTCGGGGGGAGGCGTCTACAATGAGCAGTTCTTC. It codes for CASSSGGGVYNEQFF.

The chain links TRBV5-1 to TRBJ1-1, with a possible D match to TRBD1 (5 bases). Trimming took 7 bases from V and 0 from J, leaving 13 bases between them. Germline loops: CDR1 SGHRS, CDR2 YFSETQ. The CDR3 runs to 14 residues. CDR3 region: CASSTRGLNTEAFF. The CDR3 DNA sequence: TGCGCCAGCTCTACCCGGGGGTTGAACACTGAAGCTTTCTTT.

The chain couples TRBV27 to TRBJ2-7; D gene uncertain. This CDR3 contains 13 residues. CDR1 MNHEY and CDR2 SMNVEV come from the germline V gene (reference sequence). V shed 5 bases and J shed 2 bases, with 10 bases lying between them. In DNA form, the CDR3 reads TGTGCCAGCAGTCTTACACCGACCTACGAGCAGTACTTC. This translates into CASSLTPTYEQYF.

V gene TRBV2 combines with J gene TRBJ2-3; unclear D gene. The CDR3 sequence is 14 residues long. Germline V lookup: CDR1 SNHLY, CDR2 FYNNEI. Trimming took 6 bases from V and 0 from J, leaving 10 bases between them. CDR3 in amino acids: CASSDSRSTDTQYF. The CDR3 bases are TGTGCCAGCAGCGACTCCCGGAGCACAGATACGCAGTATTTT.

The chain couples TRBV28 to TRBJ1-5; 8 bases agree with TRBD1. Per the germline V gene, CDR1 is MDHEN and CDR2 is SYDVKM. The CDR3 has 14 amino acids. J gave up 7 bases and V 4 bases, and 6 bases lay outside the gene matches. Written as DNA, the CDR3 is TGTGCCAGCAGTTCCGCAGGGGGCGCCCAGCCCCAGCATTTT. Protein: CASSSAGGAQPQHF.

This CDR3 is CASSNPGGEQYF. The CDR3 nucleotides are TGTGCCAGCAGTAACCCAGGGGGCGAGCAGTACTTC. The chain is built from TRBV6-2 or TRBV6-3 and TRBJ2-7; 7 bases fit TRBD1. The germline V gene encodes CDR1 MNHEY and CDR2 SVGEGT. Unmatched junction bases numbered 4, after V lost 5 bases and J lost 6 bases. CDR3 size: 12 residues.

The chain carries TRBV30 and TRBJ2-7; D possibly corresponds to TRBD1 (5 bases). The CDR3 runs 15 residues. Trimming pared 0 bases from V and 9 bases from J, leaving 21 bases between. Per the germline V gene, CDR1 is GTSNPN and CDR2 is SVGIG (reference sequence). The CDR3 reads CAWSVQVRPTAPQYF. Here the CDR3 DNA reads TGTGCCTGGAGTGTACAGGTCAGGCCTACCGCCCCGCAGTACTTC.

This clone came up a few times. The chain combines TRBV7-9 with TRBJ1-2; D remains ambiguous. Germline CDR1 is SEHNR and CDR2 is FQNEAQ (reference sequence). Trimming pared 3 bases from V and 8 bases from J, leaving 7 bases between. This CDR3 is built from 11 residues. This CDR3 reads CASSFEAGYTF. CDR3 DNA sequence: TGTGCCAGCAGCTTTGAGGCGGGCTACACCTTC.

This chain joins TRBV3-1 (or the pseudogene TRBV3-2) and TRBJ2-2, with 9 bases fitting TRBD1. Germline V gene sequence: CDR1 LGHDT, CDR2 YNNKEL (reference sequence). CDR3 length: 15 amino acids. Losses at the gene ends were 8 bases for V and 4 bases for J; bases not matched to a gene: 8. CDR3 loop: CASSHRGLSTGELFF. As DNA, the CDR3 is TGTGCCAGCTCCCACAGGGGGCTAAGCACCGGGGAGCTGTTTTTT.

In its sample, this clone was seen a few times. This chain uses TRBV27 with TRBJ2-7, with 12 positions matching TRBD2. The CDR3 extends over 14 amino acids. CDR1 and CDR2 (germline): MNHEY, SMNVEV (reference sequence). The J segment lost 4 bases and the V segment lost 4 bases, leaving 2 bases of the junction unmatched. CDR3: CASSSGLAGYEQYF. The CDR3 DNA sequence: TGTGCCAGCAGTTCTGGACTAGCGGGGTACGAGCAGTACTTC.

The CDR3 sequence: CASSETGDSYYTDTQYF. The CDR3 DNA reads TGTGCCAGCAGTGAAACCGGGGACTCCTATTACACAGATACGCAGTATTTT. The chain links TRBV2 to TRBJ2-3; D is perhaps TRBD2 (6 bases). The ends were cut back, 2 bases at V and 2 bases at J, with 17 bases in the middle. The germline CDR1 and CDR2 sequences are SNHLY and FYNNEI. The CDR3 runs 17 residues.

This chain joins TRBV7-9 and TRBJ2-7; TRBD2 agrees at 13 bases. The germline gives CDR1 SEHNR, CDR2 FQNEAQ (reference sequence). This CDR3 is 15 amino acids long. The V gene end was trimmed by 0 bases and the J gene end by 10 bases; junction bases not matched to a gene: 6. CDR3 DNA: TGTGCCAGCAGCTTAGCGGAGGGACTAGCGGGGCAACAGTACTTC. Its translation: CASSLAEGLAGQQYF.

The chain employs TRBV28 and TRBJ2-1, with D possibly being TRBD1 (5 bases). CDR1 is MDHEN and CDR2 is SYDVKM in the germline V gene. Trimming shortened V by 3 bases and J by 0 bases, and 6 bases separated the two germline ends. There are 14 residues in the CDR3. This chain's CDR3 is CASSFQGSYNEQFF. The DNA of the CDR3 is TGTGCCAGCAGTTTCCAGGGCTCCTACAATGAGCAGTTCTTC.

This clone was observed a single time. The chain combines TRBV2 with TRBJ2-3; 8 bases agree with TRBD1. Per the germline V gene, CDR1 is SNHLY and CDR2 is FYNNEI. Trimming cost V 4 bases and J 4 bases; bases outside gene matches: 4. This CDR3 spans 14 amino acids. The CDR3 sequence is CASSVDRGSDTQYF. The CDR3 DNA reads TGTGCCAGCAGTGTAGACAGGGGATCAGATACGCAGTATTTT.

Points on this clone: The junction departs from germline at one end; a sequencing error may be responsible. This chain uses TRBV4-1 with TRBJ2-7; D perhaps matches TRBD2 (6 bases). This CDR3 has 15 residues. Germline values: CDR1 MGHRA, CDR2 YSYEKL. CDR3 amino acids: CASSQVLTLAAPRRF. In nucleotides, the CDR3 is TGCGCCAGCAGCCAAGTGTTAACACTAGCTGCCCCTCGGAGGTTC.

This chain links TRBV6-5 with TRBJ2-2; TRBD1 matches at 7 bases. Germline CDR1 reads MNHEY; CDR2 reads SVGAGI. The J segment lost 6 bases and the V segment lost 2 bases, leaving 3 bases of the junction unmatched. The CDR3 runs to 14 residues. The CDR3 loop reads CASSYKTGAGELFF. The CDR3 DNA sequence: TGTGCCAGCAGTTACAAAACAGGGGCCGGGGAGCTGTTTTTT.

CDR3 DNA: TGTGCCAGCTCACCGGCCTTGGGACAGGTGAACACTGAAGCTTTCTTT. Translating it yields CASSPALGQVNTEAFF. The chain joins TRBV18 to TRBJ1-1, with TRBD1 matching 8 bases. Trimming took 3 bases from V and 0 from J; bases not matched to a gene: 6. Germline CDR1 KGHSH, CDR2 LQKENI. The CDR3 covers 16 residues. Variable domain in full (rest from reference TRBV18 and TRBJ1-1): NAGVMQNPRHLVRRRGQEARLRCSPMKGHSHVYWYRQLPEEGLKFMVYLQKENIIDESGMPKERFSAEFPKEGPSILRIQQVVRGDSAAYFCASSPALGQVNTEAFFGQGTRLTVV.

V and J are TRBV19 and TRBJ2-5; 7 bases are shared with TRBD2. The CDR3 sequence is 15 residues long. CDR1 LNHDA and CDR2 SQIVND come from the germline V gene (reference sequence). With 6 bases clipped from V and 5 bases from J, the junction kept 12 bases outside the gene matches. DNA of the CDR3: TGTGCCAGTAGGGGTTTATTAGCGGGTGAGGAGACCCAGTACTTC. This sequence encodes CASRGLLAGEETQYF.

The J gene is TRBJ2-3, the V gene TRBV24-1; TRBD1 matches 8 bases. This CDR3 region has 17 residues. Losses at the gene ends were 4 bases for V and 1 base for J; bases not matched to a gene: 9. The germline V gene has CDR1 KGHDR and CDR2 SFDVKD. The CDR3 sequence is CATSERPGTGGTDTQYF. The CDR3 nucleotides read TGTGCCACCAGTGAGCGACCCGGGACAGGAGGCACAGATACGCAGTATTTT.

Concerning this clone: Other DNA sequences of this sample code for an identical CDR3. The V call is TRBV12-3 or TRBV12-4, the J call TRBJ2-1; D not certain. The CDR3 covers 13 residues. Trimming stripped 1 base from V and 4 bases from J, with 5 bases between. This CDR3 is CASSLGAYNEQFF. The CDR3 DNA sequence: TGTGCCAGCAGTTTAGGGGCTTACAATGAGCAGTTCTTC.

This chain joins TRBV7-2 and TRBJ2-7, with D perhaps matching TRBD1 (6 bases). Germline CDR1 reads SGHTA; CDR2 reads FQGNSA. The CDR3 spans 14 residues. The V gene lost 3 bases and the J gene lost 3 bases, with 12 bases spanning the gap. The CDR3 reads CASSLPGHGYEQYF. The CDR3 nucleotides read TGTGCCAGCAGCTTGCCGGGACACGGCTACGAGCAGTACTTC.

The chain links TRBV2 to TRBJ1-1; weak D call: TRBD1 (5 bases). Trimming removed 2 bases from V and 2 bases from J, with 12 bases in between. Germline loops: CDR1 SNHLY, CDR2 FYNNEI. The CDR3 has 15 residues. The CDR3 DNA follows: TGTGCCAGCAGTGAAAGGGGTCAGCCTAACACTGAAGCTTTCTTT. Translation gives CASSERGQPNTEAFF.